The rows below give T cell receptor beta chains drawn from one sample of a study of cytomegalovirus exposure and HLA in healthy donors. Using immunoSEQ multiplex PCR, the repertoire was profiled, and TCRdb retains in-frame clones only, with some absent. This sample has about 70,000 clones, with 80% to 90% found just once. The sample comprised PBMCs. The source of these receptors is a woman aged 25 to 39 in good health and CMV-seronegative. Each CDR3 is given without its conserved first and last residue.

CDR3aa	v_gene	j_gene
ASSLRQGANEQF	TRBV27	TRBJ2-1
ASGAGGPAGNEQF	TRBV5-1	TRBJ2-1
AISRGLADTGELF	TRBV10-3	TRBJ2-2
ASSINPTPSYEQY	TRBV19	-
SVAGDKFNYGYT	TRBV29-1	TRBJ1-2
ATSPRDNYQETQY	TRBV15	TRBJ2-5
ASSSGTPNEKLF	TRBV7-9	TRBJ1-4
AWSAGDTYEQY	TRBV30	TRBJ2-7
ASSVTSGNTEAF	TRBV9	TRBJ1-1
ASSYRNTEAF	TRBV7-9	TRBJ1-1
ASSQLPGSYGYT	TRBV16	TRBJ1-2
ASSLPPWDRSKNIQY	TRBV7-9	TRBJ2-4
ASSFELAGGYEQY	TRBV28	TRBJ2-7
ASGFGGLGEKLF	TRBV12-5	TRBJ1-4
ASSLLRGDTEAF	TRBV7-9	TRBJ1-1
ASSPRQGATGNTIY	TRBV19	TRBJ1-3
ASSLPIKRAISNQPQH	TRBV28	TRBJ1-5
ASSVGLATDTQY	TRBV6-1	TRBJ2-3
SVEEGQGQPQH	TRBV29-1	TRBJ1-5
ASSLSRLGSEKLF	TRBV11-3	TRBJ1-4
ASSLSGGGNTIY	TRBV7-8	TRBJ1-3
ASSYLAYQSGGYT	TRBV6-5	TRBJ1-2
ASSFTKRTSGRGGEQF	TRBV27	TRBJ2-1
ASILGRTTNTGELF	TRBV5-8	TRBJ2-2
ASSLASGSRKVTDTQY	TRBV5-1	TRBJ2-3
ASRTSGREETQY	TRBV6-5	TRBJ2-5
ASSVGAGGLYNEQF	TRBV9	TRBJ2-1
SVGTTVSGTEAF	TRBV29-1	TRBJ1-1
ASSKAGLAGGTSSYNEQF	TRBV5-1	TRBJ2-1
ASRQGANNQPQH	TRBV28	TRBJ1-5
ASSATEATF	TRBV11-2	TRBJ1-1
ASSIEVQKRSSYNEQF	TRBV19	TRBJ2-1
ASSFRGSTDTQY	TRBV28	TRBJ2-3
ASSPLPGTSGSYEQY	TRBV28	TRBJ2-7
ASSDRVGWADTQY	TRBV25-1	TRBJ2-3
ASSLGGTGAPEAF	TRBV11-3	TRBJ1-1
ASSGLKAGANVLT	TRBV6-1	TRBJ2-6
ASSYGLAGGLTDTQY	TRBV7-9	TRBJ2-3
ASSQEFGTSGINEQF	TRBV4-2	TRBJ2-1
ASSTTSFYEQY	TRBV19	-
ASSPGTAFNTEAF	TRBV25-1	TRBJ1-1
ASSPGLGYLGYEQF	TRBV27	TRBJ2-1
ASSFIDYSNQPQH	TRBV28	TRBJ1-5
ASEDRGRTDTQY	TRBV6-1	TRBJ2-3
ASSLIAGASYEQY	TRBV5-1	TRBJ2-7